This TCR beta chain was observed in a study of T cells in Graves' hyperthyroidism and ophthalmopathy. The germline V and J ends were trimmed by 5 bases and 3 bases, with 20 bases remaining between them. Germline V lookup: CDR1 SNHLY, CDR2 FYNNEI. This CDR3 has 16 residues. Hyperthyroidism, newly diagnosed and lasting under 2 months, affected patients aged 18 to 65. RNA transcripts provided the source from which TCR beta CDR3 regions were amplified. Primed by the HTBI set, a first-round RT-PCR was run on the TCR CDR3. TCRdb passed the multiplex PCR reads through MiXCR, listing each CDR3 protein once. Counted here are approximately 590,000 distinct CDR3 sequences, just over 45% occurring once; the ten biggest clones make up about 7.9%.

Sequencing was performed on peripheral blood or thyroid tissue (not recorded which). The clonotype originates from a woman between 18 and 29 years old with Graves' hyperthyroidism. This rearrangement joins TRBV2 to TRBJ2-7; D is possibly TRBD2 (5 bases). CDR3: CASSYSPSLGVYEQYF. The CDR3 DNA reads TGTGCCAGCAGTTACTCGCCTTCTCTCGGGGTCTACGAGCAGTACTTC.